This T cell receptor (beta chain) was identified during a study of blood T cell repertoires in COVID-19. Across the study: Researchers got acute and convalescent COVID-19 samples from the United States, Italy and Spain. PBMCs, B-cell-depleted T cells, or T cells provided the cDNA or gDNA that made up the material.

As handled by the study authors: Reference gene primers were amplified, and this amplification served to estimate nucleated cell counts. Libraries were prepared by immunoSEQ multiplex PCR; TCRdb keeps only in-frame clonotypes and omits some of them. V and J calls and clone size follow that table, whereas D and trimming were derived from the DNA. The table shows approximately 83,000 clones, with approximately 77% occurring only once. The TCR was taken from a woman older than 75 with acute or convalescent COVID-19. The material sequenced was peripheral blood.

The CDR3 spells CASSPGQAPPGQYF. The CDR3 bases are TGTGCCAGCAGCCCTGGACAGGCCCCGCCCGGGCAGTACTTC. This chain joins TRBV5-4 and TRBJ2-7, with 7 bases identical to TRBD1. Per germline, CDR1 SGHNT and CDR2 YYREEE (reference sequence). The CDR3 has 14 residues. V lost 4 bases to trimming and J lost 9 bases; unmatched junction nucleotides: 13.